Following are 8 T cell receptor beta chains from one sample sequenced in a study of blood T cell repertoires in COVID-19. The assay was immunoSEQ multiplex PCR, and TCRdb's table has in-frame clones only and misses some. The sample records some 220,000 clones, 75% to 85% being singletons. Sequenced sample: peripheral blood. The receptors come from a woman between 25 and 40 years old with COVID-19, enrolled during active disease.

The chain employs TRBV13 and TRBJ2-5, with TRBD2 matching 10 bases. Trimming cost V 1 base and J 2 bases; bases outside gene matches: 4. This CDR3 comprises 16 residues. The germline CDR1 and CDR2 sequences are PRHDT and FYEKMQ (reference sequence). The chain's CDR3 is CASSLAAGGRQETQYF. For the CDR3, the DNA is TGTGCCAGCAGCTTAGCAGCGGGGGGGCGACAAGAGACCCAGTACTTC.

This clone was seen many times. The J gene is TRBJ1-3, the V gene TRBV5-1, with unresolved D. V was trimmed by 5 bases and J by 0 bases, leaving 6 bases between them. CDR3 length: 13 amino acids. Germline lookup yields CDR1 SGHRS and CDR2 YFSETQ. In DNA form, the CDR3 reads TGCGCCAGCAGTGAGTACTCTGGAAACACCATATATTTT. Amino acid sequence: CASSEYSGNTIYF.

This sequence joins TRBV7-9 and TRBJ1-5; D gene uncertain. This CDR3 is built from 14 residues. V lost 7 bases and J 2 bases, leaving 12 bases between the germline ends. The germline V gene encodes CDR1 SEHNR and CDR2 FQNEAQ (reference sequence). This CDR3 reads CASNCPQGNQPQHF. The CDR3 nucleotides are TGTGCCAGCAACTGCCCTCAGGGCAATCAGCCCCAGCATTTT.

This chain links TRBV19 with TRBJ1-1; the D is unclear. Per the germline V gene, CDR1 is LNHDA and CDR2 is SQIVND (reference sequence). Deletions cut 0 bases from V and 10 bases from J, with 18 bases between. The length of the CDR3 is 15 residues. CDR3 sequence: CASSIDDAYDFAAFF. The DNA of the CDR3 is TGTGCCAGTAGTATAGACGACGCGTACGACTTTGCAGCTTTCTTT.

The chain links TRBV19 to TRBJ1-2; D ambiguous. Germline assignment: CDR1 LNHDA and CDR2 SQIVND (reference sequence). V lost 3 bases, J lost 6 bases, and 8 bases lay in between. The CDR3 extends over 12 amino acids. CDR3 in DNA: TGTGCCAGTAGTATCTTGGCGGATGGCTACACCTTC. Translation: CASSILADGYTF.

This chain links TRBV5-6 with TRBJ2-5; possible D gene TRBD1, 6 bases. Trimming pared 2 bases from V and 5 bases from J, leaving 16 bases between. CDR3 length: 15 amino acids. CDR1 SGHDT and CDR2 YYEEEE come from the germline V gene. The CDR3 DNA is TGTGCCAGCAGCTTACGGCAGGGGCTAGGGGAGACCCAGTACTTC. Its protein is CASSLRQGLGETQYF.

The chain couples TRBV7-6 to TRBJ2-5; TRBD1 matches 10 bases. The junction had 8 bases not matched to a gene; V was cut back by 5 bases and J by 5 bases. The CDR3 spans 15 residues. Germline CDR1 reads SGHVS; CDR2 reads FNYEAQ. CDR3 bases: TGTGCCAGCAGCCCCAGACAGGGGGCTAATGAGACCCAGTACTTC. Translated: CASSPRQGANETQYF.

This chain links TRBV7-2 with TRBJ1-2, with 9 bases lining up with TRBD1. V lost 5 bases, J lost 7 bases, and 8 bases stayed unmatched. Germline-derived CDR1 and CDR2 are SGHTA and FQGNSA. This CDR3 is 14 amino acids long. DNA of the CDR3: TGTGCCAGCAGCCCGCGGGACAGGGAAGTTGGCTACACCTTC. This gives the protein CASSPRDREVGYTF. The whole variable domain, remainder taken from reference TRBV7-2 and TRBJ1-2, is GAGVSQSPSNKVTEKGKDVELRCDPISGHTALYWYRQSLGQGLEFLIYFQGNSAPDKSGLPSDRFSAERTGGSVSTLTIQRTQQEDSAVYLCASSPRDREVGYTFGSGTRLTVV.